One sample yielded the 17 T cell receptor beta chains listed below, sequenced in a study of T cells expressing NK-cell markers. TCRdb reprocessed the 5' RACE reads, with one entry per CDR3 protein and no DNA. The sample features fewer than 300,000 distinct CDR3 sequences, with about 4% in its top ten. The specimen was blood T cells: a sorted CD56 or NKG2C T cell subset, CD4+ or CD8+ T cells, or bulk PBMC T cells (not recorded which). The source is a woman between 18 and 70 years old in good health.

The chain employs TRBV6-2 or TRBV6-3 and TRBJ1-6; TCRdb lists TRBD1, though no DNA is available to test this call. CDR3 size: 15 residues. The germline V gene has CDR1 MNHEY and CDR2 SVGEGT. The CDR3 loop is CASSRGDVWNSPLHF.

CDR3 amino acids: CASNPRGLASYEQYF. The V gene is TRBV6-1, the J gene TRBJ2-7; TCRdb picks TRBD2, but there is no DNA to check that call. Germline loops: CDR1 MNHNS, CDR2 SASEGT. The CDR3 is 15 residues long.

V and J are TRBV12-3 or TRBV12-4 and TRBJ1-5. This CDR3 has 15 residues. This chain's CDR3 is CASRHTKTDSGPQHF.

The rearrangement joins TRBV7-2 to TRBJ1-1; without DNA, the TCRdb call of TRBD1 cannot be checked. Per germline, CDR1 SGHTA and CDR2 FQGNSA. This CDR3 has 15 amino acids. Here the CDR3 reads CASSSPGGIGTEAFF.

The chain joins TRBV4-3 to TRBJ2-1; there is no DNA to check the TCRdb D call of TRBD1. The CDR3 consists of 13 residues. The V gene's germline CDR1 is LGHNA and CDR2 YSLEER. This CDR3 is CASSQDQGGAQFF.

The V and J genes are TRBV7-2 and TRBJ1-4; TCRdb lists TRBD1, though no DNA is available to test this call. Germline loops: CDR1 SGHTA, CDR2 FQGNSA. CDR3 length: 12 residues. This chain's CDR3 is CASGGSNEKLFF.

The chain links TRBV18 to TRBJ1-3. CDR3 length: 14 residues. Germline CDR1 is KGHSH and CDR2 is LQKENI. CDR3 in amino acids: CASSPGVSGNTIYF.

This chain uses TRBV6-2 or TRBV6-3 with TRBJ2-3; TCRdb picks TRBD1, but there is no DNA to check that call. The CDR3 totals 14 residues. CDR1 is MNHEY and CDR2 is SVGEGT in the germline V gene. Here the CDR3 reads CASTLSTGLDTQYF.

The chain carries TRBV3-1 and TRBJ2-7; the TCRdb D gene call, TRBD1, has no DNA to confirm it. Germline V lookup: CDR1 LGHDT, CDR2 YNNKEL (reference sequence). The CDR3 loop spans 14 amino acids. The CDR3 loop reads CASSQGGPAYEQYF.

The V gene is TRBV20-1, the J gene TRBJ2-1; TCRdb names TRBD2, which stays unverified in the absence of DNA. Germline V gives CDR1 DFQATT, CDR2 SNEGSKA (reference sequence). CDR3 length: 15 amino acids. The CDR3 loop reads CSARPGTRSVNEQFF.

The chain is built from TRBV30 and TRBJ2-5; absent DNA, TCRdb's TRBD2 call cannot be checked. Germline loops: CDR1 GTSNPN, CDR2 SVGIG (reference sequence). This CDR3 comprises 13 residues. CDR3 residues: CARRAGMKETQYF.

The chain employs TRBV4-2 and TRBJ2-1; TCRdb selects TRBD1, and the lack of DNA leaves this call unchecked. Germline-derived CDR1 and CDR2 are LGHNA and YNFKEQ. This CDR3 spans 21 amino acids. CDR3 sequence reads: CASSQDLLELDGGSKSNEQFF.

V usage is TRBV7-2 and J usage is TRBJ2-5; TCRdb outputs TRBD2, but without DNA this stays unchecked. CDR3 length: 14 residues. Germline CDR1 reads SGHTA; CDR2 reads FQGNSA. The CDR3 is CASSLEIGGETQYF.

The chain is built from TRBV9 and TRBJ1-6. This CDR3 contains 14 residues. CDR1 is SGDLS, CDR2 YYNGEE, per germline. CDR3 protein: CASSGTPANSPLHF.

This chain uses TRBV5-1 with TRBJ2-3; the TRBD2 assignment by TCRdb is unverifiable without DNA. Germline-derived CDR1 and CDR2 are SGHRS and YFSETQ. The CDR3 is 14 amino acids. The CDR3 loop is CASSSGLLGNTQYF. Combining the CDR3 with reference TRBV5-1 and TRBJ2-3 gives the whole variable domain KAGVTQTPRYLIKTRGQQVTLSCSPISGHRSVSWYQQTPGQGLQFLFEYFSETQRNKGNFPGRFSGRQFSNSRSEMNVSTLELGDSALYLCASSSGLLGNTQYFGPGTRLTVL.

V usage is TRBV7-2 and J usage is TRBJ2-3. The CDR3 runs 13 residues. Germline values: CDR1 SGHTA, CDR2 FQGNSA. The CDR3 region is CASSLLSTDTQYF. Looking up the rest from reference TRBV7-2 and TRBJ2-3 gives the full variable domain: GAGVSQSPSNKVTEKGKDVELRCDPISGHTALYWYRQSLGQGLEFLIYFQGNSAPDKSGLPSDRFSAERTGGSVSTLTIQRTQQEDSAVYLCASSLLSTDTQYFGPGTRLTVL.

CDR3: CSARDPGSGSYNEQFF. The J gene is TRBJ2-1, the V gene TRBV20-1. The length of the CDR3 is 16 residues. Germline-derived CDR1 and CDR2 are DFQATT and SNEGSKA (reference sequence).